The present T cell receptor beta chain was sequenced within a study of shared clonotypes between healthy human individuals. Overall study findings and caveats: Generation probabilities of non-shared clonotypes were lower (relative to those shared by all four donors).

This clone was found once. Its antigen is as yet unknown. Germline values: CDR1 SGHRS, CDR2 YFSETQ. The CDR3 is made up of 15 amino acids. Trimming at V came to 1 base and at J to 7 bases, leaving 4 bases not matched to a gene. Method: immunoSEQ multiplex PCR; TCRdb's copy keeps in-frame clones and lacks some. The table has over a million clones, over 95% seen once; the top ten hold 0.95% to 1.5%. In the CD4+ fraction, cells were divided into CD45RA+ naive and CD45RA-negative memory subsets. The source of this sequence is a man aged 25 to 45 in good health. Material for sequencing was naive CD4+ T cells sorted from blood. Subset: CD45RA+ positively selected. The chain has TRBV5-1 and TRBJ2-2; TRBD2 matches 10 bases. The CDR3 DNA is TGCGCCAGCAGCTTGTCGGCTAGCGGGAGCGGGGAGCTGTTTTTT. It translates to CASSLSASGSGELFF.